This T cell receptor (beta chain) was identified during a study of blood T cell repertoires in COVID-19. Study-level background: Specimens from acute and convalescent COVID-19 originated in the United States, Italy and Spain. From T cells, B-cell-depleted T cells, or PBMCs came the material, which was cDNA or gDNA.

As originally analysed: Reference gene primer amplification yielded estimated nucleated cell counts. The assay was immunoSEQ multiplex PCR, and TCRdb's table has in-frame clones only and misses some. V and J calls and clone size are copied from that table; D and trimming were computed from the DNA. The sample lists a few hundred thousand clones; 85% were seen once. In Seattle, patients joined the study during active infection and were tracked longitudinally. The CDR3 spans 16 residues. Trimming took 3 bases from V and 1 from J; bases not matched to a gene: 8. From germline, CDR1 is SGHTA and CDR2 FQGNSA.

The chain carries TRBV7-2 and TRBJ2-7; 8 bases match TRBD2. Sequencing used peripheral blood. The receptor's source is a woman in her seventies with COVID-19, enrolled during active disease. CDR3 nucleotides: TGTGCCAGCAGCTTCAAACCGGGACTAGGATCCTACGAGCAGTACTTC. Translation: CASSFKPGLGSYEQYF.